This record looks at one T cell receptor (beta chain) sequence and its context. Its target is not known. Trimming left V 4 bases short and J 7 bases short, with 10 bases between. The CDR3 extends over 13 amino acids. Germline values: CDR1 MNHEY, CDR2 SVGAGI. Donors had nominal health at sampling but likely had unrecorded immune exposures. The data originate from a study of cytomegalovirus exposure and HLA in healthy donors. In the PCR, 60 Vbeta and 13 Jbeta primers were used. Produced via immunoSEQ multiplex PCR; TCRdb's table is partial and in-frame only. Here the sample spans 150,000 or so clones, 60% to 80% being singletons. Study results and limitations: Immune exposure was documented only through CMV serostatus. In a later analysis, TCR beta V- and J-gene trimming was associated with a missense DCLRE1C variant.

The chain carries TRBV6-5 and TRBJ2-2; D uncertain. This sequence originates from a female donor in good health and CMV-seronegative. The sequenced sample was PBMCs. The CDR3 protein is CASSSEVLGELFF. The CDR3 region has the DNA TGTGCCAGCAGTTCAGAAGTCCTCGGGGAGCTGTTTTTT.